The 4 T cell receptor beta chains below come from one sample, sequenced in a study of blood T cell repertoires in COVID-19. The data were produced by immunoSEQ multiplex PCR, yet TCRdb's version contains in-frame clones alone and is incomplete. Among approximately 320,000 clones listed, about 90% were seen once. The sample taken for sequencing was peripheral blood. These receptor sequences come from a woman in her thirties with COVID-19, enrolled during active disease.

The V call is TRBV4-1, the J call TRBJ2-5; TRBD1 is a possible D gene (6 bases). CDR1 and CDR2 (germline): MGHRA, YSYEKL. Trimming pared 0 bases from V and 5 bases from J, leaving 10 bases between. The CDR3 is 14 residues long. CDR3 sequence reads: CASSQDRGRETQYF. In nucleotides, the CDR3 is TGCGCCAGCAGCCAAGACAGGGGAAGGGAGACCCAGTACTTC.

The chain combines TRBV3-1 (or the pseudogene TRBV3-2) with TRBJ1-1; maybe TRBD1 (6 bases). Deletions cut 4 bases from V and 0 bases from J, with 12 bases between. Germline V lookup: CDR1 LGHDT, CDR2 YNNKEL (reference sequence). The CDR3 is made up of 15 amino acids. Here the CDR3 reads CASSPNYRVNTEAFF. CDR3 sequence (DNA): TGTGCCAGCAGCCCGAACTACAGGGTGAACACTGAAGCTTTCTTT.

V and J are TRBV7-9 and TRBJ1-5; D remains unclear. Germline V gene data show CDR1 as SEHNR and CDR2 as FQNEAQ (reference sequence). V lost 6 bases to trimming and J lost 4 bases, with 16 bases between them. This CDR3 is built from 15 residues. For the CDR3, the DNA is TGTGCCAGCAGTCAATCGGGGAAGGTGAATCAGCCCCAGCATTTT. This gives the protein CASSQSGKVNQPQHF. Drawing the rest from reference TRBV7-9 and TRBJ1-5, the complete variable domain is DTGVSQNPRHKITKRGQNVTFRCDPISEHNRLYWYRQTLGQGPEFLTYFQNEAQLEKSRLLSDRFSAERPKGSFSTLEIQRTEQGDSAMYLCASSQSGKVNQPQHFGDGTRLSIL.

The V call is TRBV5-4, the J call TRBJ2-1, with 7 bases identical to TRBD1. J lost 0 bases, V lost 2 bases, and 5 bases had no gene match. This CDR3 comprises 16 residues. Germline assignment: CDR1 SGHNT and CDR2 YYREEE (reference sequence). The CDR3 nucleotides are TGTGCCAGCAGCTTCTTTACAGGGGCCTCCTACAATGAGCAGTTCTTC. Encoded protein: CASSFFTGASYNEQFF.